Listed here are 32 T cell receptor beta chains from one sample, sequenced in a study of post-analysis software for immune sequencing data. General observations from the study: Elevated frequency relative to controls characterized roughly 5 TRBV segments in patients, TRBV5-6, TRBV5-1 and TRBV20-1 among them.

TCR beta cDNA libraries had unique molecular identifiers. In TCRdb, the PCR reads were re-called with MiXCR into one record per CDR3 protein. The profile shows some 690,000 distinct CDR3 sequences, over 45% of them singletons. These TCRs' antigens remain unknown. The sample consisted of blood. All receptors derive from a girl aged 2 to 9 with multiple sclerosis.

This chain uses TRBV28 with TRBJ2-4; TRBD2 is a possible D gene (7 bases). This CDR3 spans 16 amino acids. The germline gives CDR1 MDHEN, CDR2 SYDVKM. V lost 5 bases and J 1 base, leaving 15 bases between the germline ends. This CDR3 is CASSVRGGWAKNIQYF. The CDR3 region has the DNA TGTGCCAGCAGTGTCAGGGGAGGGTGGGCCAAAAACATTCAGTACTTC.

This clonotype was seen a few times. The CDR3 DNA is TGTGCCAGCAGCAGACAGGGCCCCGGCCCCAATGAGCAGTTCTTC. As protein: CASSRQGPGPNEQFF. The J gene is TRBJ2-1, the V gene TRBV7-2; 7 nucleotides line up with TRBD1. The CDR3 contains 15 residues. Germline CDR1 and CDR2: SGHTA and FQGNSA. V was pared by 5 bases and J by 6 bases, with 10 bases of the junction left unmatched.

At least ten counts were recorded for this clonotype. This rearrangement joins TRBV12-3 or TRBV12-4 to TRBJ2-7; a possible D gene is TRBD2 (5 bases). Trimming removed 5 bases at V and 1 base at J, with 9 bases between. This CDR3 has 13 residues. The CDR3 region is CASSATGSYEQYF. The CDR3 DNA sequence: TGTGCCAGCAGTGCCACGGGGTCCTACGAGCAGTACTTC.

V and J are TRBV6-1 and TRBJ2-1, with TRBD1 matching over 7 bases. J gave up 2 bases and V 8 bases, and 6 bases lay outside the gene matches. The CDR3 length is 14 residues. Germline V gives CDR1 MNHNS, CDR2 SASEGT. CDR3 in amino acids: CASAPGTAYNEQFF. The CDR3 nucleotides read TGTGCCAGCGCACCCGGGACAGCCTACAATGAGCAGTTCTTC.

There are a few counts of this clonotype. The rearrangement links TRBV5-6 to TRBJ2-3; maybe TRBD1 (5 bases). CDR3 size: 14 residues. From germline, CDR1 is SGHDT and CDR2 YYEEEE. Deletions cut 1 base from V and 2 bases from J, with 8 bases between. The CDR3: CASSLRQPTDTQYF. In DNA, the CDR3 is TGTGCCAGCAGCTTGCGACAGCCCACAGATACGCAGTATTTT.

The chain couples TRBV14 to TRBJ2-3; 7 bases map to TRBD2. The V and J ends lost 3 bases and 3 bases, in that order; junction bases with no gene match: 6. The CDR3 contains 15 residues. CDR1 is SGHDN and CDR2 is FVKESK in the germline V gene. CDR3 loop: CASSHQLAETDTQYF. DNA for the CDR3: TGTGCCAGCAGCCATCAGCTAGCGGAAACAGATACGCAGTATTTT.

The rearrangement uses TRBV9 and TRBJ1-5, with unresolved D. Per germline, CDR1 SGDLS and CDR2 YYNGEE. The CDR3 consists of 15 residues. V lost 4 bases and J lost 1, with 12 bases in between. CDR3 loop: CASSPTSGSNQPQHF. DNA for the CDR3: TGTGCCAGCAGCCCAACCTCAGGAAGCAATCAGCCCCAGCATTTT. Complete variable domain (other parts from reference TRBV9 and TRBJ1-5): DSGVTQTPKHLITATGQRVTLRCSPRSGDLSVYWYQQSLDQGLQFLIQYYNGEERAKGNILERFSAQQFPDLHSELNLSSLELGDSALYFCASSPTSGSNQPQHFGDGTRLSIL.

The chain employs TRBV11-3 and TRBJ1-1; no clear D. From germline, CDR1 is SGHNT and CDR2 YENEEA. V lost 3 bases, J lost 0 bases, and 11 bases lay in between. The CDR3 is made up of 15 amino acids. This CDR3 reads CASSFRTIMNTEAFF. The CDR3 nucleotides read TGTGCCAGCAGCTTCAGGACTATCATGAACACTGAAGCTTTCTTT.

With regard to this clonotype: Relative to the germline gene, one junction end is altered; a read error may explain this. The V and J genes are TRBV7-9 and TRBJ1-5, with D possibly matching TRBD1 (6 bases). This CDR3 contains 14 residues. Germline CDR1 reads SEHNR; CDR2 reads FQNEAQ (reference sequence). This CDR3 is CAGSLSGGYQPQHF. CDR3 DNA sequence: TGTGCCGGCAGCTTATCCGGGGGCTATCAGCCCCAGCATTTT.

The chain links TRBV24-1 to TRBJ2-3, with TRBD2 identical over 7 bases. Losses at the gene ends were 5 bases for V and 8 bases for J; bases not matched to a gene: 6. Germline V gene lookup returns CDR1 KGHDR and CDR2 SFDVKD. This CDR3 has 13 amino acids. The CDR3 region has the DNA TGTGCCACCAGTGCCCCGTCGGGGGGTACGCAGTATTTT. Encoded protein: CATSAPSGGTQYF.

The chain joins TRBV29-1 to TRBJ1-1, with unresolved D. Germline V gene lookup returns CDR1 SQVTM and CDR2 ANQGSEA. Trimming took off 7 bases at V and 6 bases at J, with 15 bases between the two ends. The CDR3 has 12 residues. The CDR3 protein is CSALYRGPEAFF. In DNA form, the CDR3 reads TGCAGCGCTCTCTATCGGGGTCCTGAAGCTTTCTTT.

The table lists this clonotype with a few counts. The chain links TRBV27 to TRBJ1-5; D remains unclear. The CDR3 spans 14 residues. Trimming removed 0 bases from V and 0 bases from J, with 3 bases in between. In germline, CDR1 is MNHEY, CDR2 SMNVEV (reference sequence). Here the CDR3 DNA reads TGTGCCAGCAGTTTATCGGTTAGCAATCAGCCCCAGCATTTT. Its protein is CASSLSVSNQPQHF.

This sequence joins TRBV7-9 and TRBJ1-2, with D possibly matching TRBD1 (6 bases). The V and J ends lost 4 bases and 8 bases respectively, with 11 bases between them. CDR3 length equals 12 residues. The germline gives CDR1 SEHNR, CDR2 FQNEAQ (reference sequence). CDR3 nucleotide sequence: TGTGCCAGCAGCTCTCCGGACAGAGGCTACACCTTC. It codes for CASSSPDRGYTF.

The V and J genes are TRBV27 and TRBJ1-1; D is ambiguous. V lost 5 bases and J 8 bases, leaving 15 bases between the germline ends. The CDR3 runs 13 residues. In germline, CDR1 is MNHEY, CDR2 SMNVEV (reference sequence). The CDR3 reads CASSPEGEAEAFF. The CDR3 DNA is TGTGCCAGCAGTCCCGAGGGTGAGGCAGAAGCTTTCTTT.

A few counts support this clonotype. The CDR3 loop is CASTDPGYTDTQYF. CDR3 bases: TGTGCCAGCACCGACCCAGGGTACACAGATACGCAGTATTTT. V gene TRBV6-5 combines with J gene TRBJ2-3; possibly TRBD1 for D (5 bases). The CDR3 sequence is 14 residues long. Germline V gives CDR1 MNHEY, CDR2 SVGAGI. V gave up 7 bases and J gave up 2 bases, with 13 bases separating them.

This clonotype was found many times. The chain combines TRBV2 with TRBJ2-5; perhaps D is TRBD1 or TRBD2 (6 bases each). The CDR3 has 13 residues. Germline lookup yields CDR1 SNHLY and CDR2 FYNNEI. V was clipped by 8 bases and J by 5 bases, with 15 bases between them. CDR3: CASGGPMLETQYF. In DNA, the CDR3 is TGTGCCAGCGGGGGGCCGATGTTGGAGACCCAGTACTTC. Based on the CDR3 plus reference TRBV2 and TRBJ2-5, the full variable domain is EPEVTQTPSHQVTQMGQEVILRCVPISNHLYFYWYRQILGQKVEFLVSFYNNEISEKSEIFDDQFSVERPDGSNFTLKIRSTKLEDSAMYFCASGGPMLETQYFGPGTRLLVL.

The J gene is TRBJ2-7, the V gene TRBV3-1; 10 positions agree with TRBD1. The CDR3 consists of 16 residues. Germline lookup yields CDR1 LGHDT and CDR2 YNNKEL (reference sequence). V trimming: 4 bases; J trimming: 5 bases; junction bases outside the gene matches: 11. CDR3: CASSPPGQGLVDEQYF. The CDR3 DNA follows: TGTGCCAGCAGCCCCCCGGGACAGGGGTTGGTCGACGAGCAGTACTTC.

V usage is TRBV7-8 and J usage is TRBJ2-5; TRBD1 matches 9 bases. The CDR3 has 15 amino acids. Germline V gene sequence: CDR1 SGHVS, CDR2 FQNEAQ. With 2 bases clipped from V and 3 bases from J, the junction kept 4 bases outside the gene matches. For the CDR3, the DNA is TGTGCCAGCAGCTTATTGGACAGGGGAGAAGAGACCCAGTACTTC. Its protein is CASSLLDRGEETQYF.

This clonotype was seen a few times. The rearrangement uses TRBV7-9 and TRBJ1-2; no clear D. Germline CDR1 reads SEHNR; CDR2 reads FQNEAQ (reference sequence). V was pared by 1 base and J by 0 bases, with 12 bases between. The CDR3 extends over 16 amino acids. The CDR3 DNA reads TGTGCCAGCAGCTTAGTTTCCCCGGAAACTAACTATGGCTACACCTTC. Translating it yields CASSLVSPETNYGYTF.

This clonotype was detected a few times. V usage is TRBV12-3 or TRBV12-4 and J usage is TRBJ2-1; D is undetermined. CDR3 length equals 17 residues. The germline V and J ends were trimmed by 0 bases and 4 bases, with 16 bases remaining between them. CDR3 sequence: CASSLAHERIKYNEQFF. The CDR3 nucleotides read TGTGCCAGCAGTTTAGCGCACGAACGGATCAAATACAATGAGCAGTTCTTC.

This clonotype occurred a few times. At one end the junction does not follow the germline gene, possibly because of a read error. As DNA, the CDR3 is TGTGCCGGCAGCCGGACTAGCAACCAAGAGACCCAGTACTTC. Protein product: CAGSRTSNQETQYF. The J gene is TRBJ2-5, the V gene TRBV7-2; 8 bases are a match to TRBD2. Germline V gives CDR1 SGHTA, CDR2 FQGNSA. This CDR3 is built from 14 residues.

A few counts support this clonotype. The junction does not match germline at one end; this may be a read error. The CDR3 is CSAREYENSPLHF. Here the CDR3 DNA reads TGCAGTGCCAGAGAGTATGAGAATTCACCCCTCCACTTT. The chain joins TRBV20-1 to TRBJ1-6; D not resolved. The CDR3 consists of 13 residues. Per germline, CDR1 DFQATT and CDR2 SNEGSKA (reference sequence).

The chain recombines TRBV12-3 or TRBV12-4 with TRBJ1-6, with 7 bases matching TRBD1. The junction had 5 bases not matched to a gene; V was cut back by 4 bases and J by 8 bases. This CDR3 is 14 amino acids long. The CDR3 DNA follows: TGTGCCAGCAGTTCAGGGGGAGGGCATTCACCCCTCCACTTT. It encodes CASSSGGGHSPLHF.

This chain joins TRBV6-2 or TRBV6-3 and TRBJ1-2, with TRBD1 matching over 10 bases. This CDR3 has 13 amino acids. Looked up from germline, CDR1 is MNHEY and CDR2 is SVGEGT. With 7 bases clipped from V and 3 bases from J, the junction kept 2 bases outside the gene matches. CDR3 loop: CASMTGGDYGYTF. CDR3 coding DNA: TGTGCCAGCATGACAGGGGGCGACTATGGCTACACCTTC.

This clonotype was observed at least ten times. The rearrangement links TRBV6-2 or TRBV6-3 to TRBJ2-1; 11 nucleotides match TRBD2. The CDR3 spans 15 residues. The germline V gene encodes CDR1 MNHEY and CDR2 SVGEGT. Germline trimming cut 0 bases from V and 6 bases from J; bases unmatched to any gene: 1. The CDR3 reads CASSYSSGGANEQFF. The CDR3 coding sequence is TGTGCCAGCAGTTACTCTAGCGGGGGGGCCAATGAGCAGTTCTTC.

V and J are TRBV10-3 and TRBJ2-5; TRBD2 matches 11 bases. The tail of the sequence fits TRBJ2-7 better, so the J call may be wrong. The CDR3 has 18 amino acids. Germline CDR1 and CDR2: ENHRY and SYGVKD. DNA of the CDR3: TGTGCCACTATGCGGAAGAACCCAGGGACTAGCGGAGACTACGAGCAGTACTTC. Translated, it gives CATMRKNPGTSGDYEQYF.

CDR3 nucleotide sequence: TGCAGCGTACAACAGAGGGGAGAGACCCAGTACTTC. It translates to CSVQQRGETQYF. The chain employs TRBV29-1 and TRBJ2-5; either TRBD1 or TRBD2 may supply D (5 bases each). The V end lost 6 bases, the J end lost 4 bases, and 12 bases lay between the germline ends. The germline gives CDR1 SQVTM, CDR2 ANQGSEA. This CDR3 contains 12 residues.

The chain recombines TRBV27 with TRBJ1-6; unclear D gene. Looked up from germline, CDR1 is MNHEY and CDR2 is SMNVEV (reference sequence). Trimming took off 4 bases at V and 8 bases at J, with 15 bases between the two ends. CDR3 size: 15 residues. CDR3 DNA sequence: TGTGCCAGCAGTTGGATCGGCGGAATGGATTCACCCCTCCACTTT. This codes for CASSWIGGMDSPLHF.

The J gene is TRBJ1-1, the V gene TRBV12-5; a weak D match, TRBD1 (5 bases). The CDR3 contains 14 residues. V was clipped by 7 bases and J by 4 bases, with 16 bases between them. In germline, CDR1 is LGHNT, CDR2 FRNRAP. CDR3 amino acids: CASDGAPSITEAFF. DNA of the CDR3: TGTGCTAGTGATGGGGCGCCGAGTATCACTGAAGCTTTCTTT.

The chain combines TRBV7-9 with TRBJ2-3, with D unresolved. Trimming pared 1 base from V and 5 bases from J, leaving 7 bases between. The CDR3 is 13 amino acids. Germline CDR1 reads SEHNR; CDR2 reads FQNEAQ (reference sequence). CDR3: CASSLGFGDTQYF. The CDR3 region has the DNA TGTGCCAGCAGCTTAGGATTCGGAGATACGCAGTATTTT.

The genes are TRBV6-5 and TRBJ1-5; D ambiguous. The germline V gene has CDR1 MNHEY and CDR2 SVGAGI. Trimming took off 0 bases at V and 5 bases at J, with 5 bases between the two ends. The CDR3 extends over 13 amino acids. The CDR3 loop reads CASSYSGDQPQHF. The CDR3 DNA follows: TGTGCCAGCAGTTACTCCGGCGATCAGCCCCAGCATTTT.

This rearrangement joins TRBV29-1 to TRBJ1-2, with D tentatively TRBD1 (6 bases). V lost 4 bases and J lost 4, with 19 bases in between. Germline V gene sequence: CDR1 SQVTM, CDR2 ANQGSEA. The CDR3 is made up of 15 amino acids. The CDR3 DNA is TGCAGCGTTGTTTTTAAACCGGGACACCTCTATGGCTACACCTTC. This translates into CSVVFKPGHLYGYTF.